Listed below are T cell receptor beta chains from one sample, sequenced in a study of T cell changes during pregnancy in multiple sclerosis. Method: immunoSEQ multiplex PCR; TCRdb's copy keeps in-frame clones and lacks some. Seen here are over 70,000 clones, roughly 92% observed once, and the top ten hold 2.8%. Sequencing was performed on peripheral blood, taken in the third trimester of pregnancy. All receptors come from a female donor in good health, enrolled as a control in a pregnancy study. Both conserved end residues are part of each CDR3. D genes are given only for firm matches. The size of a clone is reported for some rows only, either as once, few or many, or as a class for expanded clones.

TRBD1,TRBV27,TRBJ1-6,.,TGTGCCAGCAAGGGGGCAGGGGGAGCGTCACCCCTCCACTTT,CASKGAGGASPLHF
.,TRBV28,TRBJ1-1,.,TGTGCCAGCAGTTTTTTAGGCGGTAAGACTGAAGCTTTCTTT,CASSFLGGKTEAFF
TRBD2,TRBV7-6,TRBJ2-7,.,TGTGCCAGCAGCCCCCTGTCAGGCGGGGGGGCCATCGAGCAGTACTTC,CASSPLSGGGAIEQYF
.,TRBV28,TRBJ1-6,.,TGTGCCAGCAGGCCTGGGACACTCTCCTATAATTCACCCCTCCACTTT,CASRPGTLSYNSPLHF
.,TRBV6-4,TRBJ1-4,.,TGTGCCAGCAGCGAACAGCCTTATAGTAATGAAAAACTGTTTTTT,CASSEQPYSNEKLFF
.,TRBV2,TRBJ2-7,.,TGTGCCAGCCTCCAGGGGATAGTCAGCCACGAGCAGTACTTC,CASLQGIVSHEQYF
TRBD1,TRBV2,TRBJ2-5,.,TGTGCCAGCAGAGAAGGGACAGGGTGGTCGAAAGAGACCCAGTACTTC,CASREGTGWSKETQYF
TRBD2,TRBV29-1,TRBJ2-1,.,TGCAGCGTTCGCCTACCGGGACTACAAAAATACAATGAGCAGTTCTTC,CSVRLPGLQKYNEQFF
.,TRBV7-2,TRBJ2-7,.,TGTGCCAGCAGCACCCCGGGACTCTCCTACGAGCAGTACTTC,CASSTPGLSYEQYF
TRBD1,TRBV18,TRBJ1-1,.,TGTGCCAGCTCAGTACAGGGGTGGTTCGGAGACACTGAAGCTTTCTTT,CASSVQGWFGDTEAFF
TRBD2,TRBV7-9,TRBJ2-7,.,TGTGCCAGCAGACCAACTAGCGGGATCTCCTACGAGCAGTACTTC,CASRPTSGISYEQYF
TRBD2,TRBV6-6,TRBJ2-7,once,TGTGCCAGCACCACTAGCGGGAGGGCCTACGAGCAGTACTTC,CASTTSGRAYEQYF
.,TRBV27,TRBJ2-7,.,TGTGCCAGCATCCTCTACGAGCAGTACTTC,CASILYEQYF
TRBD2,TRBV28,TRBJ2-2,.,TGTGCCAGCAGCACGGGGGGGGGTCGTCAGGCCGGGGAGCTGTTTTTT,CASSTGGGRQAGELFF
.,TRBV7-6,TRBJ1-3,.,TGTGCCAGCAGCTCAGGACAGACTGGAAACACCATATATTTT,CASSSGQTGNTIYF
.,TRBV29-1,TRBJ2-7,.,TGCAGCGTTGAAGTCCCCGGACAACAAGACTACGAGCAGTACTTC,CSVEVPGQQDYEQYF
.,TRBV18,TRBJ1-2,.,TGTGCCAGCTCACCATTGCCAGGGGATGGCTACACCTTC,CASSPLPGDGYTF
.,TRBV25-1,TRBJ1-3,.,TGTGCCAGCAGTGAGACGCTGGGGGACACCAGCTCTGGAAACACCATATATTTT,CASSETLGDTSSGNTIYF
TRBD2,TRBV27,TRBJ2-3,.,TGTGCCAGCAGTTTCTCGACGGGGGGGCGGTCAGATACGCAGTATTTT,CASSFSTGGRSDTQYF
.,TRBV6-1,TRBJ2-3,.,TGTGCCAGCAGTGAATTCGCGCTAAGCACAGATACGCAGTATTTT,CASSEFALSTDTQYF
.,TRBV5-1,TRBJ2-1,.,TGCGCCAGCAGCTTGGATCAGGACAATGAGCAGTTCTTC,CASSLDQDNEQFF
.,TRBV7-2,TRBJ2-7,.,TGTGCCAGCAGCATTAGCCCCGGCTACGAGCAGTACTTC,CASSISPGYEQYF
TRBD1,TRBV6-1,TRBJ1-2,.,TGTGCCAGCAGTGAAGCGCCGGGACAGGCTTATGGCTACACCTTC,CASSEAPGQAYGYTF
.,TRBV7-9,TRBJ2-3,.,TGTGCCAGCAGCTTACCCCGACTGAGCACAGATACGCAGTATTTT,CASSLPRLSTDTQYF
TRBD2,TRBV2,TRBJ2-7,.,TGTGCCAGCAGCGACTGGACTAGCGGAACCTCCTACGAGCAGTACTTC,CASSDWTSGTSYEQYF
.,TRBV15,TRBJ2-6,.,TGTGCCACCAGCAGAGATTGGGGACACCAGTCTGGGGCCAACGTCCTGACTTTC,CATSRDWGHQSGANVLTF
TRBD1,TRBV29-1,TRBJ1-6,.,TGCAGCGGGTTCCGGGACAGGATCCCCCTCCCCCTCCACTTT,CSGFRDRIPLPLHF
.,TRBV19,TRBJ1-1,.,TGTGCCAGTAGTCCAGTCACGAACACTGAAGCTTTCTTT,CASSPVTNTEAFF
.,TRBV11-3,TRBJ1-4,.,TGTGCCAGCAGCCCCGCGGGGATTGGGTTTGTGACTAATGAAAAACTGTTTTTT,CASSPAGIGFVTNEKLFF
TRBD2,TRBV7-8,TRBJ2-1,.,TGTGCCAGCAGCTCTCCGAGCGGGGGGGCGAAGCAGTTCTTC,CASSSPSGGAKQFF
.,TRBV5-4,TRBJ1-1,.,TGTGCCAGCAGCTTGGGGTTAGGGGGCACTGAAGCTTTCTTT,CASSLGLGGTEAFF
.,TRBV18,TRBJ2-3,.,TGTGCCAGCTCACAACGGACAGATACGCAGTATTTT,CASSQRTDTQYF
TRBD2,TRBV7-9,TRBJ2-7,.,TGTGCCAGCAGCTTAGTGGCGGGAGGTCGGTACGAGCAGTACTTC,CASSLVAGGRYEQYF
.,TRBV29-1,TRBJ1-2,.,TGCAGCGTCTGGGCGGCAGGAGGCACTAACTATGGCTACACCTTC,CSVWAAGGTNYGYTF
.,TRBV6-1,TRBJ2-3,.,TGTGCCAGCATACCTAGCCTCTCCACAGATACGCAGTATTTT,CASIPSLSTDTQYF
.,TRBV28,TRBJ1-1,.,TGTGCCAGCAGTTTTAGCCCAGCCATGAACACTGAAGCTTTCTTT,CASSFSPAMNTEAFF
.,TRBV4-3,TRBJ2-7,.,TGCGCCAGCAGCCGTAGCTCAAGCTCCTACGAGCAGTACTTC,CASSRSSSSYEQYF
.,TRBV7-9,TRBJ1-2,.,TGTGCCAGCAGGGACCCCTCGGGGGAACACCCAGATGGCTACACCTTC,CASRDPSGEHPDGYTF
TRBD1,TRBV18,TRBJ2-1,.,TGTGCCAGCTCACCAACACATAAGGACAGGGGGCTCGATGAGCAGTTCTTC,CASSPTHKDRGLDEQFF
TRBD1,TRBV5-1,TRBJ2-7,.,TGCGCCAGCTATAAATGGGGGACAGGGCGGTCCGAGCAGTACTTC,CASYKWGTGRSEQYF
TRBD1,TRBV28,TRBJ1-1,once,TGTGCCAGCAGCCGCACCGGGACAGAGAACACTGAAGCTTTCTTT,CASSRTGTENTEAFF
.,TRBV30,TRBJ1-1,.,TGTGCCTGGAGTGGGCCTGAAGCTTTCTTT,CAWSGPEAFF
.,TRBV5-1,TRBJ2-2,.,TGCGCCAGCAGTGGGCAGGGAGGTACCGGGGAGCTGTTTTTT,CASSGQGGTGELFF
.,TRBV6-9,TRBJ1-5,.,TGTGCCAGCTTAGTTTGCGGAATTCACCAGCCCCAGCATTTT,CASLVCGIHQPQHF
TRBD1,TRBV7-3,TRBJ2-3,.,TGTGCCAGCAGCTCGGATCCCGGGACAGGGGGTGATACGCAGTATTTT,CASSSDPGTGGDTQYF
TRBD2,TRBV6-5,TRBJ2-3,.,TGTGCCAGCATGAGACTAGCGGGTGAAGATACGCAGTATTTT,CASMRLAGEDTQYF
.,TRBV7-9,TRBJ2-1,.,TGTGCCAGCAGCTTAGCACAGGGTAACAATGAGCAGTTCTTC,CASSLAQGNNEQFF
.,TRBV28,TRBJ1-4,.,TGTGCCAGCAGTAGTCAAGGGGGGGGTGAAAAACTGTTTTTT,CASSSQGGGEKLFF
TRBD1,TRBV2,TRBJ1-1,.,TGTGCCGTCCCCGAGGGACAGTGGGGCACTGAAGCTTTCTTT,CAVPEGQWGTEAFF
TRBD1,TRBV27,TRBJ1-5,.,TGTGCCAGCAGTCCGGGACAGGGCAATCAGCCCCAGCATTTT,CASSPGQGNQPQHF
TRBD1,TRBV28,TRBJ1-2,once,TGTGCCAGCACCCCACTTGGGACAGTCTATGGCTACACCTTC,CASTPLGTVYGYTF
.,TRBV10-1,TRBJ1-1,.,TGCGCCAGCTTAAATCAGGTTGAAGCTTTCTTT,CASLNQVEAFF
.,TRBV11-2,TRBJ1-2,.,TGTGCCAGCAGCTTAGGACAGTCTCTTCTCTCGGGCTACACCTTC,CASSLGQSLLSGYTF
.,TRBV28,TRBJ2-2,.,TGTGCCAGCAGCCGCGTGGGCGGAGGAGGGCCCGGGGAGCTGTTTTTT,CASSRVGGGGPGELFF
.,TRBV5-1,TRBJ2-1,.,TGCGCCAGCAGCCAGGGACAAAACAATGAGCAGTTCTTC,CASSQGQNNEQFF
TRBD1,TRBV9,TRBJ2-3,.,TGTGCCAGCAGCGTCCGGCAGGGGGAAGATACGCAGTATTTT,CASSVRQGEDTQYF